The source of this T cell receptor (beta chain) is a study of read filtering for tumor transcriptome and immune sequencing. Study background: RNA-seq yielded only roughly 75 to 1,400 TCR reads, IR-seq about 4.05 to 10.27 million.

CDR1 is LNHNV and CDR2 is YYDKDF in the germline V gene (reference sequence). V lost 1 base, J lost 3 bases, and 2 bases lay in between. The CDR3 has 12 amino acids. At the time of active disease, bone marrow was collected from every patient. Study conclusions and caveats: The sorted CD138-negative fraction was a mixed bone marrow immune population, not purified T cells. Compared with RNA-seq, IR-seq gave much higher clonotype depth and reliability.

This clonotype was counted many times. The antigen is unknown. From around 0.4 ug of RNA, a library with molecular barcoded alpha/delta and beta/gamma adaptors was made. Each CDR3 protein gets one entry after TCRdb re-called the reads with MiXCR. The sample records about 130,000 distinct CDR3 sequences, over 10% being singletons. The chain uses TRBV15 and TRBJ2-3; D uncertain. The receptor comes from a donor aged 40 or over with multiple myeloma. Sequencing was performed on a population of CD138-negative cells sorted from bone marrow. The CDR3 loop is CATSRGTDTQYF. In nucleotides, the CDR3 is TGTGCCACCAGCAGAGGAACAGATACGCAGTATTTT.